This T cell receptor beta chain was captured in a study of blood T cell repertoires in COVID-19. V was clipped by 6 bases and J by 2 bases, with 16 bases between them. CDR3 size: 14 residues. The germline gives CDR1 SQVTM, CDR2 ANQGSEA. Clones were sequenced by immunoSEQ multiplex PCR, and TCRdb holds only the in-frame ones, with some missing. Here the sample spans fewer than 350,000 clones, over 75% being singletons. The source of this sequence is a woman in her twenties or thirties with COVID-19, enrolled during active disease. The chain has TRBV29-1 and TRBJ1-2, with D unclear. Sequencing was carried out using peripheral blood. The CDR3 sequence: CSVTAGRGNYGYTF. As DNA, the CDR3 is TGCAGCGTAACCGCCGGGAGAGGAAACTATGGCTACACCTTC.